This is a list of T cell receptor beta chains from one sample in a study of glioma-infiltrating T cells after dendritic cell vaccination. Repertoires were generated with immunoSEQ multiplex PCR, while TCRdb's copy carries only in-frame clones and drops some. The sample shows about 92,000 clones, 85% to 90% of them seen only once. Sequenced material: blood, taken before dendritic cell vaccination. Receptors originate from a human donor with glioblastoma. The CDR3 runs from the conserved cysteine through the conserved F or W. The D gene is left open where the match is weak. For some rows the clone size is stated as once, few or many, or as a class when expanded; others skip it.

TRBJ1-2 - - TRBV19 TGTGCCAGTAGTCCCGCGGGATATCTTGGCTACACCTTC CASSPAGYLGYTF
TRBJ1-4 few TRBD1 TRBV4-3 TGCGCCAGCAGCCAAGATGCCGGGACAGGTAGTAATGAAAAACTGTTTTTT CASSQDAGTGSNEKLFF
TRBJ2-5 once - TRBV5-6 TGTGCCAGCAGCTTGGGGGGGCCGCAGGAGACCCAGTACTTC CASSLGGPQETQYF
TRBJ2-3 few TRBD2 TRBV19 TGTGCCAGTAGTATTAGCCGGGGGGGTGGCACGAGTACGCAGTATTTT CASSISRGGGTSTQYF
TRBJ1-1 - - TRBV4-1 TGCGCCAGCAGCCAAGTGGGAAGGGGCTCGGACACTGAAGCTTTCTTT CASSQVGRGSDTEAFF
TRBJ1-5 - - TRBV27 TGTGCCAGCAGTTTGGGCGCGCCGGGGGTGGTTCAGCCCCAGCATTTT CASSLGAPGVVQPQHF
TRBJ1-4 - - TRBV14 TGTGCCAGCAGCTATGGAGGACGGGGTGAAAAACTGTTTTTT CASSYGGRGEKLFF
TRBJ2-2 - - TRBV6-4 TGTGCCAGCAGCCCGGAGGGTTTCGCGAACACCGGGGAGCTGTTTTTT CASSPEGFANTGELFF
TRBJ2-7 - TRBD1 TRBV7-2 TGTGCCAGCAGCTTCTTCTGGGGACAGTCCTACGAGCAGTACTTC CASSFFWGQSYEQYF
TRBJ1-2 - TRBD1 TRBV7-6 TGTGCCAGCAGCTTCCCGGGACAGTATGGCTACACCTTC CASSFPGQYGYTF
TRBJ2-3 - TRBD2 TRBV5-1 TGCGCCAGCAGCTATGAGTGGGCGGGAGGGCCCGATACGCAGTATTTT CASSYEWAGGPDTQYF
TRBJ1-1 - TRBD1 TRBV7-6 TGTGCCAGCAGCCACCCTGGACAGGGCTCTGAAGCTTTCTTT CASSHPGQGSEAFF
TRBJ2-7 - - TRBV4-1 TGCGCCAGCAGCCAAGGGCCCAGTTACGAGCAGTACTTC CASSQGPSYEQYF
TRBJ2-1 - - TRBV11-3 TGTGCCAGCAGCTTAGAGAGCTTGGAGTCGGTCCGGAATGAGCAGTTCTTC CASSLESLESVRNEQFF
TRBJ1-6 - TRBD1 TRBV10-3 TGTGCCATCAGTGCTTCTGGACAGGGTAGTTCACCCCTCCACTTT CAISASGQGSSPLHF